This T cell receptor (beta chain) was observed in a study of a mutant IDH1 vaccine in newly diagnosed glioma. About this clone itself: Its antigen is as yet unknown.

The CDR3 is made up of 17 amino acids. CDR1 is SGHTA, CDR2 FQGNSA, per germline. The V gene end was trimmed by 0 bases and the J gene end by 5 bases; junction bases not matched to a gene: 11. The time point denotes: week 47, end of study. Vaccination used 300 ug of mutant IDH1 20-mer peptide per dose, with topical imiquimod. New WHO grade 3 or 4 astrocytomas that were IDH1-mutant and ATRX-lost occurred in the donors. Profiled with immunoSEQ multiplex PCR; TCRdb holds only in-frame clones, not every one. The table lists fewer than 25,000 clones, 80% to 85% of them singletons. The source of this sequence is a man in his forties or fifties with glioma. This sequence joins TRBV7-2 and TRBJ2-7; 9 positions agree with TRBD1. This specimen consisted of PBMCs, obtained from a glioma patient whose treatment included an IDH1 peptide vaccine. The CDR3 sequence: CASSLAVAGTGNHEQYF. The CDR3 DNA is TGTGCCAGCAGCTTAGCAGTGGCCGGGACAGGGAACCACGAGCAGTACTTC.